These 20 T cell receptor beta chains share one sample of origin, sequenced in a study of cytomegalovirus exposure and HLA in healthy donors. Generated by immunoSEQ multiplex PCR, the TCRdb table keeps only in-frame clones and is missing some. The sample yields roughly 120,000 clones, around 85% seen once. Specimen: PBMCs. All receptors derive from a woman aged 25 to 39 in good health and CMV-seronegative.

CDR3 in amino acids: CASSKKAGGPTGELFF. In DNA form, the CDR3 reads TGTGCCAGCAGCAAAAAAGCGGGGGGGCCCACCGGGGAGCTGTTTTTT. The chain carries TRBV7-3 and TRBJ2-2; 10 bases agree with TRBD2. Looked up from germline, CDR1 is SGHTA and CDR2 is FQGTGA. The CDR3 is 16 residues long. Trimming cost V 5 bases and J 4 bases; bases outside gene matches: 7.

CDR3 sequence: CASSPGGTNEKLFF. The CDR3 nucleotides are TGTGCCAGCAGCCCCGGGGGAACTAATGAAAAACTGTTTTTT. The chain carries TRBV7-9 and TRBJ1-4; D may be TRBD1 (5 bases). CDR3 length: 14 residues. The germline gives CDR1 SEHNR, CDR2 FQNEAQ (reference sequence). The ends were cut back, 5 bases at V and 1 base at J, with 8 bases in the middle.

This clone was picked up one time. The V call is TRBV19, the J call TRBJ1-5; TRBD1 matches 7 bases. After removal of 3 bases from V and 3 bases from J, the junction contained 5 bases not matched to a gene. Germline CDR1 and CDR2: LNHDA and SQIVND (reference sequence). This CDR3 is 15 amino acids long. The DNA for the CDR3 is TGTGCCAGTAGTATGGGCAGGGGGAACAATCAGCCCCAGCATTTT. This translates into CASSMGRGNNQPQHF.

The chain combines TRBV27 with TRBJ2-3; D possibly corresponds to TRBD2 (6 bases). Germline V gene sequence: CDR1 MNHEY, CDR2 SMNVEV (reference sequence). This CDR3 region has 16 residues. Trimming shortened V by 2 bases and J by 3 bases, and 15 bases separated the two germline ends. Here the CDR3 DNA reads TGTGCCAGCAGTTTACGGCCATCCGGAGGGACAGATACGCAGTATTTT. Its protein is CASSLRPSGGTDTQYF.

Worth noting for this clone: The same CDR3 arises from other DNA sequences in this sample as well. The chain employs TRBV9 and TRBJ1-4, with D tentatively TRBD1 (6 bases). V was pared by 2 bases and J by 2 bases, with 7 bases between. The CDR3 totals 14 residues. Per the germline V gene, CDR1 is SGDLS and CDR2 is YYNGEE. The CDR3 here is CASSVGATNEKLFF. Here the CDR3 DNA reads TGTGCCAGCAGCGTGGGGGCGACTAATGAAAAACTGTTTTTT.

This clone was found once. This chain joins TRBV13 and TRBJ2-1, with 8 nucleotides matching TRBD2. The J segment lost 4 bases and the V segment lost 5 bases, leaving 10 bases of the junction unmatched. Germline V gene lookup returns CDR1 PRHDT and CDR2 FYEKMQ (reference sequence). The CDR3 is 16 residues long. The CDR3 here is CASSLLVSGGYNEQFF. The CDR3 nucleotides are TGTGCCAGCAGCCTCCTCGTGAGCGGGGGTTACAATGAGCAGTTCTTC.

The chain uses TRBV13 and TRBJ1-6, with unresolved D. This CDR3 is built from 14 residues. Germline loops: CDR1 PRHDT, CDR2 FYEKMQ (reference sequence). Trimming left V 4 bases short and J 3 bases short, with 7 bases between. The CDR3 DNA is TGTGCCAGCAGCTCCTCGGTCTATAATTCACCCCTCCACTTT. This codes for CASSSSVYNSPLHF.

J is TRBJ1-4 and V is TRBV5-1; 8 nucleotides agree with TRBD1. This CDR3 spans 14 amino acids. Germline assignment: CDR1 SGHRS and CDR2 YFSETQ. Trimming at V came to 7 bases and at J to 0 bases, leaving 2 bases not matched to a gene. The CDR3 region is CASSGGATNEKLFF. CDR3 DNA sequence: TGCGCCAGCTCAGGGGGCGCAACTAATGAAAAACTGTTTTTT.

The chain recombines TRBV6-1 with TRBJ1-2; 8 nucleotides line up with TRBD1. V was clipped by 2 bases and J by 6 bases; unmatched bases: 5. The length of the CDR3 is 14 residues. Germline values: CDR1 MNHNS, CDR2 SASEGT. CDR3 in amino acids: CASSESGQGHGYTF. CDR3 in DNA: TGTGCCAGCAGTGAAAGCGGACAGGGACATGGCTACACCTTC.

The chain couples TRBV19 to TRBJ2-3; TRBD1 might be the D (6 bases). The CDR3 runs to 14 residues. The germline CDR1 and CDR2 sequences are LNHDA and SQIVND (reference sequence). Trimming took off 5 bases at V and 3 bases at J, with 12 bases between the two ends. This CDR3 is CASSPPGVTDTQYF. The CDR3 DNA follows: TGTGCCAGTAGTCCCCCAGGGGTGACAGATACGCAGTATTTT.

This chain uses TRBV9 with TRBJ2-3; TRBD1 is a possible D gene (6 bases). Trimming left V 4 bases short and J 0 bases short, with 18 bases between. This CDR3 comprises 17 residues. Germline CDR1 and CDR2: SGDLS and YYNGEE. The CDR3 reads CASSPPIRGGSTDTQYF. CDR3 coding DNA: TGTGCCAGCAGCCCGCCCATCAGGGGCGGTAGCACAGATACGCAGTATTTT.

The chain couples TRBV5-6 to TRBJ1-4; 7 nucleotides align to TRBD1. The CDR3 runs to 14 residues. Per the germline V gene, CDR1 is SGHDT and CDR2 is YYEEEE. V dropped 2 bases and J dropped 5; count of bases not matched to a gene: 3. The CDR3 protein is CASSFTGVNEKLFF. The CDR3 bases are TGTGCCAGCAGCTTCACAGGGGTAAATGAAAAACTGTTTTTT.

The V gene is TRBV4-3, the J gene TRBJ2-3; TRBD2 might be the D (6 bases). Between the trimmed V and J ends, which lost 3 bases and 4 bases, there was a span of 26 bases. CDR1 is LGHNA and CDR2 is YSLEER in the germline V gene. The CDR3 sequence is 19 residues long. CDR3 in amino acids: CASSHTAGGRGREADTQYF. The CDR3 coding sequence is TGCGCCAGCAGCCATACAGCGGGTGGACGCGGTAGAGAGGCAGATACGCAGTATTTT.

This chain connects TRBV29-1 to TRBJ1-4; D is perhaps TRBD1 (5 bases). With 1 base removed from V and 7 bases from J, the gap between germline ends came to 13 bases. Germline CDR1 SQVTM, CDR2 ANQGSEA. The CDR3 totals 14 residues. In DNA, the CDR3 is TGCAGCGTTGAAGTTCAGGGTTGGGGTGAAAAACTGTTTTTT. This sequence encodes CSVEVQGWGEKLFF.

The chain combines TRBV14 with TRBJ1-1; D gene unclear. V lost 1 base and J 1 base, leaving 7 bases between the germline ends. There are 14 residues in the CDR3. The V gene's germline CDR1 is SGHDN and CDR2 FVKESK. This CDR3 is CASSQVTGNTEAFF. CDR3 in DNA: TGTGCCAGCAGCCAAGTTACGGGGAACACTGAAGCTTTCTTT.

The CDR3 coding sequence is TGTGCCAGCAGCTTAGCTGGGCGGGCCTACGAGCAGTACTTC. Amino acid sequence: CASSLAGRAYEQYF. The rearrangement uses TRBV7-2 and TRBJ2-7; D might be TRBD2 (5 bases). Germline V gene lookup returns CDR1 SGHTA and CDR2 FQGNSA. The length of the CDR3 is 14 residues. The ends were cut back, 0 bases at V and 2 bases at J, with 8 bases in the middle.

The chain links TRBV25-1 to TRBJ2-1; D unclear. The CDR3 spans 14 residues. Trimming cost V 6 bases and J 0 bases, with 9 bases left between them. CDR1 MGHDK and CDR2 SYGVNS come from the germline V gene. CDR3 nucleotides: TGTGCCAGCAGGGGCGAGCTCTCCTACAATGAGCAGTTCTTC. Translating gives CASRGELSYNEQFF.

V usage is TRBV25-1 and J usage is TRBJ1-1, with D possibly TRBD1 on 5 matching bases. Germline lookup yields CDR1 MGHDK and CDR2 SYGVNS. The CDR3 is 15 amino acids. Trimming removed 7 bases from V and 0 bases from J, with 15 bases in between. CDR3 loop: CASTFGGGMNTEAFF. In DNA, the CDR3 is TGTGCCAGCACCTTCGGGGGGGGGATGAACACTGAAGCTTTCTTT.

The J gene is TRBJ1-6, the V gene TRBV4-3; 7 positions agree with TRBD1. The CDR3 has 16 amino acids. Germline CDR1 and CDR2: LGHNA and YSLEER. After removal of 1 base from V and 7 bases from J, the junction contained 7 bases not matched to a gene. This CDR3 is CASSQGSRDRNSPLHF. The CDR3 region has the DNA TGCGCCAGCAGCCAAGGGAGCCGGGACAGAAATTCACCCCTCCACTTT.

The rearrangement joins TRBV6-5 to TRBJ2-5; 7 bases fit TRBD1. The CDR3 is made up of 13 amino acids. Germline-derived CDR1 and CDR2 are MNHEY and SVGAGI. With 5 bases clipped from V and 6 bases from J, the junction kept 6 bases outside the gene matches. The CDR3 loop reads CASSPPGGKTQYF. The DNA for the CDR3 is TGTGCCAGCAGTCCCCCAGGGGGAAAGACCCAGTACTTC.